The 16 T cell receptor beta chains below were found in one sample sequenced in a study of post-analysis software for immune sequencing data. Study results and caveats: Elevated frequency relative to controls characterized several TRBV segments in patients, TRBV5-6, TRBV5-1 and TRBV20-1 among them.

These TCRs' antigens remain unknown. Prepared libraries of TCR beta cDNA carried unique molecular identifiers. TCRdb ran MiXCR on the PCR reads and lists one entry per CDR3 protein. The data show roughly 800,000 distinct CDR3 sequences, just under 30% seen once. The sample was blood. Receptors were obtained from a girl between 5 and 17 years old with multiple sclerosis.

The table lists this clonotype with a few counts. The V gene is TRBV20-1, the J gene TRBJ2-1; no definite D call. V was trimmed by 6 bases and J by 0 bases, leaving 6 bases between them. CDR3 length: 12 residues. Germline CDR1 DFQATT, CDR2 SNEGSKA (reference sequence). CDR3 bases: TGCAGTGCCCGGACCTCCTACAATGAGCAGTTCTTC. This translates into CSARTSYNEQFF.

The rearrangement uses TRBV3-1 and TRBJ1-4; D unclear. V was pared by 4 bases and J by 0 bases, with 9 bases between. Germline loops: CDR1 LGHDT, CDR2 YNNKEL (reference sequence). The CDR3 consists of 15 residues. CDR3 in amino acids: CASSPDVATNEKLFF. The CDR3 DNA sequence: TGTGCCAGCAGCCCCGACGTAGCAACTAATGAAAAACTGTTTTTT.

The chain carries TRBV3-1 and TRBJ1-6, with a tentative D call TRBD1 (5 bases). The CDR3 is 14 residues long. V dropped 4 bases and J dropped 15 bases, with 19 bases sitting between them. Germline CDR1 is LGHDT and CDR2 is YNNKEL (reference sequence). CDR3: CASSRDGPGGVLHF. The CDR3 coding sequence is TGTGCCAGCAGCCGGGACGGACCAGGAGGGGTCCTCCACTTT.

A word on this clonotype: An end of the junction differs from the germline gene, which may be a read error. The CDR3 loop reads CASSSPAGGPYERYF. The CDR3 DNA reads TGTGCCAGCAGTTCCCCAGCGGGAGGGCCGTACGAGCGGTACTTC. The chain links TRBV28 to TRBJ2-7; the match to TRBD2 covers 10 bases. Germline CDR1 and CDR2: MDHEN and SYDVKM. This CDR3 spans 15 amino acids.

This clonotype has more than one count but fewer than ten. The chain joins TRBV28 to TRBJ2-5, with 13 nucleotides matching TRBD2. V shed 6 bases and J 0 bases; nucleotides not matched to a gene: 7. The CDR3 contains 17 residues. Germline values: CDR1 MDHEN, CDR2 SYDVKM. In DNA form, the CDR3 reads TGTGCCAGCAGCCCAGGACTAGCGGGGGCCAACCAAGAGACCCAGTACTTC. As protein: CASSPGLAGANQETQYF.

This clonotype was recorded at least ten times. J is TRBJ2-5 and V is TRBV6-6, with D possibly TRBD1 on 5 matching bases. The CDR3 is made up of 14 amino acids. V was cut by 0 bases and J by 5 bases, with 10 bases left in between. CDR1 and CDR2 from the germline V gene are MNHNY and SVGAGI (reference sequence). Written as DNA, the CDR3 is TGTGCCAGCAGTTACTCGCCAGGGCAGGAGACCCAGTACTTC. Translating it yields CASSYSPGQETQYF.

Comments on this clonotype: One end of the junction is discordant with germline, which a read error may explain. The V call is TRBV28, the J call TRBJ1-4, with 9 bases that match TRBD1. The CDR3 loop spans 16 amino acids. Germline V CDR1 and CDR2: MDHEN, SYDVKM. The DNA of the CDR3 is TGTGCCAGCAGCCCCTATCCCGGGACAGGGTATGAAAAGCTGTTTTTT. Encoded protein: CASSPYPGTGYEKLFF.

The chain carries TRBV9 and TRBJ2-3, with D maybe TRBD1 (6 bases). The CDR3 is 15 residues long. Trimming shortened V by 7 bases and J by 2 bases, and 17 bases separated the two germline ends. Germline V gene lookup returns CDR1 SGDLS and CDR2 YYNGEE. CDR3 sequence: CASGFYAGDTDTQYF. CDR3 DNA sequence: TGTGCCAGCGGCTTTTATGCAGGGGACACAGATACGCAGTATTTT.

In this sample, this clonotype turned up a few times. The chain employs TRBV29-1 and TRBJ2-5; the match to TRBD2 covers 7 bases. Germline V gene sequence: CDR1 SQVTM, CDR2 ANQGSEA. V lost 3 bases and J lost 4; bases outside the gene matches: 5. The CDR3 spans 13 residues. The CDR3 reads CSVDRGVAETQYF. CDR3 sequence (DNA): TGCAGCGTTGATCGGGGGGTGGCAGAGACCCAGTACTTC.

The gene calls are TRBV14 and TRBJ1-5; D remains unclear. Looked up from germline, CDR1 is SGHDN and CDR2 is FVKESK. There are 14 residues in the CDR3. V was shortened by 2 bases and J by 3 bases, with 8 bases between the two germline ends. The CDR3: CASSQSGLNQPQHF. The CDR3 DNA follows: TGTGCCAGCAGCCAATCGGGCCTCAATCAGCCCCAGCATTTT.

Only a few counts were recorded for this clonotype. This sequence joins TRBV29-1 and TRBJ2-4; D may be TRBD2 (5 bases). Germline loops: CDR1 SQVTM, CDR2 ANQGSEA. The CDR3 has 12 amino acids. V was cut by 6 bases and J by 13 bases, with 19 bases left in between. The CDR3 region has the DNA TGCAGCGTCGAGAGGGATAGGAATGAGCAGTACTTC. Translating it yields CSVERDRNEQYF.

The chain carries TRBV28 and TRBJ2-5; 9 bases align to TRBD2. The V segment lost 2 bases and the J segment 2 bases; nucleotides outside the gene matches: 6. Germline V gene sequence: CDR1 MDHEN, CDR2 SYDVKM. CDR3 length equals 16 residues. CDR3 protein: CASSLLAAGGQETQYF. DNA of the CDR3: TGTGCCAGCAGTTTACTAGCAGCGGGAGGACAAGAGACCCAGTACTTC.

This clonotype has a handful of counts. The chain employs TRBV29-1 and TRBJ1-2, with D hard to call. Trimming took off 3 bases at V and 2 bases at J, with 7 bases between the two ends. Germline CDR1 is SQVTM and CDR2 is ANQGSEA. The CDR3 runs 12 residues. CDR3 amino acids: CSVDEGNYGYTF. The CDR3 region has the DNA TGCAGCGTTGATGAGGGAAACTATGGCTACACCTTC.

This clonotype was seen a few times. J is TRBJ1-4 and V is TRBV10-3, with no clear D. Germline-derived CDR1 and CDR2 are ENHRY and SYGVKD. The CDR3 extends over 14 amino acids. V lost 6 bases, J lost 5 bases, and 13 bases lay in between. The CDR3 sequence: CAIREDNSNEKLFF. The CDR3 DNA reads TGTGCCATCAGGGAAGACAATTCCAATGAAAAACTGTTTTTT.

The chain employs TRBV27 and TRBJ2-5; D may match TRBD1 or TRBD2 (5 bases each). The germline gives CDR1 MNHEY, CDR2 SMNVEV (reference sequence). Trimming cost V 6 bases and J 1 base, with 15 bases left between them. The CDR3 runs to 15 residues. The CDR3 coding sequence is TGTGCCAGCAGGTACCGAGGGACGGTCCAAGAGACCCAGTACTTC. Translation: CASRYRGTVQETQYF.

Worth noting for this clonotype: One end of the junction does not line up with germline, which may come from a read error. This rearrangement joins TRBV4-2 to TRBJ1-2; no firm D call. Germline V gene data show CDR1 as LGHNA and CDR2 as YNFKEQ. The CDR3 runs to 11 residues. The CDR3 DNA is TGTGCCAGCAGCCTAACGGACGGCTACGCCTTC. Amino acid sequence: CASSLTDGYAF.